This T cell receptor beta chain was sequenced for a study of monozygotic twins with cystic fibrosis. The germline CDR1 and CDR2 sequences are SGHTA and FQGNSA. CDR3 size: 14 residues. J lost 7 bases, V lost 2 bases, and 6 bases had no gene match. Assay: immunoSEQ multiplex PCR; the TCRdb copy retains only in-frame clones and omits some. The sample consists of some 14,000 clones, approximately 98% of them appearing once. This sequence joins TRBV7-2 and TRBJ1-1; 8 nucleotides align to TRBD1. The sequenced sample consisted of blood. The sequence derives from a girl aged 2-15 years with cystic fibrosis. The CDR3: CASSLPDRADEAFF. In nucleotides, the CDR3 is TGTGCCAGCAGCTTACCGGACAGGGCTGATGAAGCTTTCTTT.